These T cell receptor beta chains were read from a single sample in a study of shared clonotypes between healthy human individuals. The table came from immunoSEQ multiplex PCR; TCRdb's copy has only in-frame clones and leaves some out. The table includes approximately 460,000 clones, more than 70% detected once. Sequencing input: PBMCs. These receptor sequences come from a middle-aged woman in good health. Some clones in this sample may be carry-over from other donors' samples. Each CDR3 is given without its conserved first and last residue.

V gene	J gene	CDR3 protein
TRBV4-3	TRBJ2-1	ASSLTSGAYNGQF
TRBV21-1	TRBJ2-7	ASSKPGQGIPYEQY
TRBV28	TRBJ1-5	ASSLPGEAQPQH
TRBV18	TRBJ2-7	ASSLAGGRSSYEQY
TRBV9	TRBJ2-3	ASSKLLLRELRTDTQY
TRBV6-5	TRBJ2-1	ASSYNRGDGGEQF
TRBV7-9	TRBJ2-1	ASSASSPSYNEQF
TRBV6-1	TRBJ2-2	ASSEWGATGELF
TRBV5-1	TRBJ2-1	ASSKGLAGEVYNEQF
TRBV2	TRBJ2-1	ASRIGTSGRPEQF
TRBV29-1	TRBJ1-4	SVPMGRKLF
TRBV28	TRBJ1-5	ASSPGGAQPQH
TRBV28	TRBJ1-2	ASSLFDRVGDGYT
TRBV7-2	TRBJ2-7	ASIYRANPSYEQY
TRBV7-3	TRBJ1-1	ASSLRGPGRGSNTEAF
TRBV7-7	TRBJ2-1	ASSPGTGLNEQF
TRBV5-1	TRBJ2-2	ASSLGPDQFGTGELF
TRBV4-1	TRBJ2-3	ASSGGGTSTDTQY
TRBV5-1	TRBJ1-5	ASSDQDSSNQPQH
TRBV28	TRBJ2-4	ASSSPRRSGNIQY
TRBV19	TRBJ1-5	ASSTLDRGADRPQH
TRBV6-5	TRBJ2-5	ASSRTGTIVTQY
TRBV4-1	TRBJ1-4	ASSQALPGPSEKLF
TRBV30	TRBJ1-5	AWSRQSNQPQH
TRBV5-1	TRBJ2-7	ASSQGQTFFDEQY
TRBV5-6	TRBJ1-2	ASSLSAGLANYGYT
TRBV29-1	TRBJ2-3	SVVRLRDRAADTQY
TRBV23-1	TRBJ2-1	ASSPQAGRRINEQF
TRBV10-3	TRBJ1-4	AIASNKAGEKLF
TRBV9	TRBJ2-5	ASSPRGEFGETQY
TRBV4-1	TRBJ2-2	ASSHMRTVVSGELF